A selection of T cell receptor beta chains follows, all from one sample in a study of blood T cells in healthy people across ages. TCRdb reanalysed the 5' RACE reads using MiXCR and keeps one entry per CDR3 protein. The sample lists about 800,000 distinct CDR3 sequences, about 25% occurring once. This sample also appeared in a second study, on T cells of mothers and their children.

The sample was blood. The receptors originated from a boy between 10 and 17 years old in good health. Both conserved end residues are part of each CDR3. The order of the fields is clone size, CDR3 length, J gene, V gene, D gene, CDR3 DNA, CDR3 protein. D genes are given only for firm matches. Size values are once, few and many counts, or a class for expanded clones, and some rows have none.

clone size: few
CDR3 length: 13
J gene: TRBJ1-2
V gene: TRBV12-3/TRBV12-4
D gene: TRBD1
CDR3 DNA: TGTGCCAGCAATCTCAACAGGGGGTTGGGCTACACCTTC
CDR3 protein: CASNLNRGLGYTF

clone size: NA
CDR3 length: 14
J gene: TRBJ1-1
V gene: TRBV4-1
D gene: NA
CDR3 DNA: TGCGCCAGCAGTCTTCATCTCCGGGACACTGAAGCTTTCTTT
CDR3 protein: CASSLHLRDTEAFF

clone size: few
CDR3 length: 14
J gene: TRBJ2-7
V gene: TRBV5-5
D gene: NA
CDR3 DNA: TGTGCCAGCAGCCTAACAGGGACCACCTACGAGCAGTACTTC
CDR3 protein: CASSLTGTTYEQYF

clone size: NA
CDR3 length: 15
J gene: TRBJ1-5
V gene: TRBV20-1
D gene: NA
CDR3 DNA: TGCAGTGCTAGAGGGAGGGTTTCGGGCAATCAGCCCCAGCATTTT
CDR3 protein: CSARGRVSGNQPQHF

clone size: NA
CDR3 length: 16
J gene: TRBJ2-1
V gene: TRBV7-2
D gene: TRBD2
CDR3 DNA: TGTGCCAGCAGCTTAGTGAGGACTAGCGGAGCTAATGAGCAGTTCTTC
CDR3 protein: CASSLVRTSGANEQFF

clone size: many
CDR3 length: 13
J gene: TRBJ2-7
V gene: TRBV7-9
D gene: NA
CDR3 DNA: TGTGCCAGCAGCTCCCGGAGTAGTTACGAGCAGTACTTC
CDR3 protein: CASSSRSSYEQYF

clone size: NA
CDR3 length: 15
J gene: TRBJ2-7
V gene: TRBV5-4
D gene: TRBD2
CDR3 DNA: TGTGCCAGCGGTCGGGGGGGAGACCACTCCTACGAGCAGTACTTC
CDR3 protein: CASGRGGDHSYEQYF

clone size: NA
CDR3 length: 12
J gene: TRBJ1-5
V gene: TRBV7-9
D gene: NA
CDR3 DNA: TGTGCCAGCAGCGCCGACGGGCAGCCCCAGCATTTT
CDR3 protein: CASSADGQPQHF

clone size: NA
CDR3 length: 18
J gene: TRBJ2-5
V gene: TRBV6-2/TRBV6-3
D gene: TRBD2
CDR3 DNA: TGTGCCAGCAGTTACTCGACCGTAGCGGGGGGCCACCAAGAGACCCAGTACTTC
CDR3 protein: CASSYSTVAGGHQETQYF

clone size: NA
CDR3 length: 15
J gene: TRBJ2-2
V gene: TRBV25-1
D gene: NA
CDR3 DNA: TGTGCCAGCACCCCCGGGCACAGCAACACCGGGGAGCTGTTTTTT
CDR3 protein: CASTPGHSNTGELFF

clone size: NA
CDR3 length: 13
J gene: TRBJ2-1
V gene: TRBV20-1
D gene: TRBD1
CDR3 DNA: TGCAGTGCTCGACAGGGGCTAAGGAATGAGCAGTTCTTC
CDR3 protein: CSARQGLRNEQFF

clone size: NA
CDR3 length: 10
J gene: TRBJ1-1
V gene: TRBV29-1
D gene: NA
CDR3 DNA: TGCAGCGTTGAGTTAACTGAAGCTTTCTTT
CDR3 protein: CSVELTEAFF

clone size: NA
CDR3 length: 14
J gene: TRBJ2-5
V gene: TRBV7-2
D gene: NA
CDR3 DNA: TGTGCCAGCAGCCGCCGGGACGGCCAAGAGACCCAGTACTTC
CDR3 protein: CASSRRDGQETQYF

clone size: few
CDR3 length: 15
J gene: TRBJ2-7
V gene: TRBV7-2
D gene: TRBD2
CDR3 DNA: TGTGCCAGCAGCGTGGGACTAGCGCTCTCCTACGAGCAGTACTTC
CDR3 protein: CASSVGLALSYEQYF

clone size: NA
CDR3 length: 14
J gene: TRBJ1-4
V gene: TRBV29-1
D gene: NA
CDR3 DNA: TGCAGCGTTGAAGACAGGGGAACTAATGAAAAACTGTTTTTT
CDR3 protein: CSVEDRGTNEKLFF

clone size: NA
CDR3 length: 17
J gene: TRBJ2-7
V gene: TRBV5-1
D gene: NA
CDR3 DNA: TGCGCCAGCAGCTTGGGGGTGGGGGGCGCGTGGATCCACGAGCAGTACTTC
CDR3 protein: CASSLGVGGAWIHEQYF

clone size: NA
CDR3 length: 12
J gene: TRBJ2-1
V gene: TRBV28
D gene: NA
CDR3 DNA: TGTGCCAGCAGTTTCGTCTTCAATGAGCAGTTCTTC
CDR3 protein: CASSFVFNEQFF

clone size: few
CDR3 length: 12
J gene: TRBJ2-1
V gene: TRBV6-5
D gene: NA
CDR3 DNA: TGTGCCAGCAGTTACTCGGCAGGCCACGAGTTCTTC
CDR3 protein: CASSYSAGHEFF

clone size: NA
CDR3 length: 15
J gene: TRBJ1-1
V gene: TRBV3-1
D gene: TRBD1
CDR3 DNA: TGTGCCAGCAGCCCTATGGACAGGGGTACCACTGAAGCTTTCTTT
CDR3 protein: CASSPMDRGTTEAFF

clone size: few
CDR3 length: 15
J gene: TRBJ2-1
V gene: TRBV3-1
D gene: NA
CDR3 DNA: TGTGCCAGCAGCCTACAGGGACCCCCTGGCAATGAGCAGTTCTTC
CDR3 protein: CASSLQGPPGNEQFF

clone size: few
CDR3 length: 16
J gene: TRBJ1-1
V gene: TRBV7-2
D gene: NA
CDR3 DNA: TGTGCCAGCAGCGAAGGGGCGGGTGAGATGAACACTGAAGCTTTCTTT
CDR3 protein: CASSEGAGEMNTEAFF

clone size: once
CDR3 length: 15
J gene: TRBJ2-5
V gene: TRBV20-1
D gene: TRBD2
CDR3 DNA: TGCAGTGCTACGCCTTGGGGGGGGATACGGGAGACCCAGTACTTC
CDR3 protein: CSATPWGGIRETQYF

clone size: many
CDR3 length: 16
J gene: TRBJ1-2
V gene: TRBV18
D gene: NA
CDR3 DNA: TGTGCCAGCTCACCACGCCAGGAGACTAACCTGCATGGCTACACCTTC
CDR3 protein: CASSPRQETNLHGYTF

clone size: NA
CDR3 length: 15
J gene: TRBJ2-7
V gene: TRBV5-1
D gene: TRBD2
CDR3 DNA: TGCGCCAGCAGCTTGGTGGTAGCGGGGGCCTACGAGCAGTACTTC
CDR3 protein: CASSLVVAGAYEQYF

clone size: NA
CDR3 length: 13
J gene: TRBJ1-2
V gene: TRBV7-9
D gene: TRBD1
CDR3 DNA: TGTGCCAGCAGACTCGGACAGGGGGATGGCTACACCTTC
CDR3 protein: CASRLGQGDGYTF

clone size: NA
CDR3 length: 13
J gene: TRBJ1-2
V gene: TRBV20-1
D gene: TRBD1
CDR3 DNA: TGCAGTGCTAGATCAGGGGGCTACTATGGCTACACCTTC
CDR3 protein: CSARSGGYYGYTF

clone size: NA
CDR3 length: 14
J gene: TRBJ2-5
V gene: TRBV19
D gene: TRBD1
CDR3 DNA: TGTGCCAGTATGGGTCGACAGGGCGGAGAGACCCAGTACTTC
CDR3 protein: CASMGRQGGETQYF

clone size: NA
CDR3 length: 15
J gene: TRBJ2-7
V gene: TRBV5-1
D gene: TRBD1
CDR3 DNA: TGCGCCAGCAGCTTAGAATGGGACAGTTCCTACGAGCAGTACTTC
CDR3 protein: CASSLEWDSSYEQYF

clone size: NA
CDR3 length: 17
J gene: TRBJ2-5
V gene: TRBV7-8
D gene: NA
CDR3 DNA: TGTGCCAGCAGCTTATTTTGGGCAGGGGAAAGTCAAGAGACCCAGTACTTC
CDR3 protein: CASSLFWAGESQETQYF

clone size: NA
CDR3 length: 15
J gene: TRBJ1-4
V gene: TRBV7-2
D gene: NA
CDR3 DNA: TGTGCCAGCAGCTTAGCAGGCCCAACTAATGAAAAACTGTTTTTT
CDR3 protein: CASSLAGPTNEKLFF

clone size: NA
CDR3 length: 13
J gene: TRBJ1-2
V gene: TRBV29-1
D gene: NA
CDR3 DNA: TGCAGCGTTGATCAGGAAAGTGGGTATGGCTACACCTTC
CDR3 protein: CSVDQESGYGYTF

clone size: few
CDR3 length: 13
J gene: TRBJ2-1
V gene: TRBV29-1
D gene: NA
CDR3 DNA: TGCAGCGTTACAGGTAGCTCCTACAATGAGCAGTTCTTC
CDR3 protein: CSVTGSSYNEQFF

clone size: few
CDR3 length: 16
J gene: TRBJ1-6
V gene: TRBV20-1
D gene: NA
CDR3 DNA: TGCAGTGCTAGAGATGGAACAGCTTACTATAATTCACCCCTCCACTTT
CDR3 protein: CSARDGTAYYNSPLHF

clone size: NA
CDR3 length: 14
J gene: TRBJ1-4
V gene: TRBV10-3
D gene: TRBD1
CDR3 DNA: TGTGCCACCGCCGCGGGACAGGGACTTGAAAGACTGTTTTTT
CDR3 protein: CATAAGQGLERLFF

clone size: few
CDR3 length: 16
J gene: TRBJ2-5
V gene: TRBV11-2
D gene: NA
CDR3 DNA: TGTGCCAGCAGCTCCCCGCCGAATAGCGAACAAGAGACCCAGTACTTC
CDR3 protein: CASSSPPNSEQETQYF

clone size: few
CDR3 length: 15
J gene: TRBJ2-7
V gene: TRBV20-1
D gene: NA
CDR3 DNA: TGCAGTGCTAGAGAAGTGGGGACGGGGGTCAGCGAGCAGTACTTC
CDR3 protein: CSAREVGTGVSEQYF

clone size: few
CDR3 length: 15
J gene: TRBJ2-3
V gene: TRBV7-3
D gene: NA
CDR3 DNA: TGTGCCAGCAGCTTAACTACCGAAAACACAGATACGCAGTATTTT
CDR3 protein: CASSLTTENTDTQYF